This TCR beta chain was sequenced during a study of regulatory T cells in long-lasting Graves disease. J gave up 5 bases and V 3 bases, and 5 bases lay outside the gene matches. The CDR3 is 15 amino acids. Germline V gene lookup returns CDR1 MDHEN and CDR2 SYDVKM. This clonotype showed up many times. As for time point: persistent/refractory GD, antithyroid drugs over 5 years with positive TRAb. Extracted RNA from PBMCs served as the source of the TCR library. In building TCR beta libraries, iRepertoire HTBI primers were used together with Arm-PCR of CDR3 regions. From the multiplex PCR reads, TCRdb called clonotypes with MiXCR, one entry per CDR3 protein. The sample lists approximately 350,000 distinct CDR3 sequences; roughly 23% were seen once.

The chain uses TRBV28 and TRBJ1-4; 8 positions agree with TRBD1. Sequences were derived from peripheral blood mononuclear cells (PBMCs), sampled when the disease was refractory, from a patient treated with antithyroid drugs. The sequence derives from a middle-aged woman with Graves disease. CDR3 amino acids: CASSLGQARNEKLFF. The CDR3 region has the DNA TGTGCCAGCAGTTTGGGACAGGCCAGAAATGAAAAACTGTTTTTT.